One and the same sample provided the 30 T cell receptor beta chains below, sequenced in a study of blood T cell repertoires in COVID-19. Profiled with immunoSEQ multiplex PCR; TCRdb holds only in-frame clones, not every one. The sample holds about 150,000 clones; roughly 90% are singletons and the top ten take about 7%. Sequenced: PBMCs or T cells enriched from blood (not recorded which). The source is a woman aged 50 to 65 who had recovered from COVID-19.

This chain joins TRBV21-1 and TRBJ2-7; the table's TRBD2 call for D was not verified on the DNA. TRBV21-1 is a recognized pseudogene. The CDR3 sequence is 17 residues long. The CDR3 loop is CASSTCTGTSGSYEQYF. In DNA form, the CDR3 reads TGTGCCAGCAGCACTTGTACCGGGACTAGCGGCTCCTACGAGCAGTACTTC.

This chain joins TRBV27 and TRBJ2-5; 10 bases map to TRBD1. Trimming cost V 6 bases and J 5 bases; bases outside gene matches: 6. This CDR3 contains 14 residues. Germline CDR1 is MNHEY and CDR2 is SMNVEV (reference sequence). Written as DNA, the CDR3 is TGTGCCAGCAGGAGACAGGGGGCGGGGGAGACCCAGTACTTC. Translated: CASRRQGAGETQYF.

The gene calls are TRBV7-2 and TRBJ2-1; 11 positions match TRBD1. There are 17 residues in the CDR3. Trimming at V came to 2 bases and at J to 1 base, leaving 4 bases not matched to a gene. Germline V CDR1 and CDR2: SGHTA, FQGNSA. Here the CDR3 DNA reads TGTGCCAGCAGCTTACGGACAGGGGGCAGGTCCTACAATGAGCAGTTCTTC. It encodes CASSLRTGGRSYNEQFF.

The chain has TRBV7-6 and TRBJ2-7; TRBD2 matches at 12 bases. The V gene end was trimmed by 6 bases and the J gene end by 2 bases; junction bases not matched to a gene: 5. Germline loops: CDR1 SGHVS, CDR2 FNYEAQ. There are 15 residues in the CDR3. DNA of the CDR3: TGTGCCAGCAGTCTAGCGGGAGGGCCCACCTACGAGCAGTACTTC. It is translated as CASSLAGGPTYEQYF.

The CDR3 protein is CASSVSGRRTDTQYF. DNA for the CDR3: TGTGCCAGCAGCGTTAGCGGGAGGAGGACAGATACGCAGTATTTT. The chain carries TRBV9 and TRBJ2-3, with 10 bases aligning to TRBD2. V lost 2 bases to trimming and J lost 3 bases; unmatched junction nucleotides: 3. CDR1 and CDR2 from the germline V gene are SGDLS and YYNGEE. The CDR3 covers 15 residues.

The chain has TRBV6-5 and TRBJ2-7; 15 bases are shared with TRBD2. CDR3 length: 15 amino acids. The junction had 2 bases not matched to a gene; V was cut back by 4 bases and J by 4 bases. The V gene's germline CDR1 is MNHEY and CDR2 SVGAGI. The CDR3 region has the DNA TGTGCCAGCAGTTTAGGGACTAGCGGGAGGTACGAGCAGTACTTC. Its translation: CASSLGTSGRYEQYF.

Only a few counts were recorded for this clone. The gene calls are TRBV18 and TRBJ2-3, with D hard to call. Trimming removed 3 bases from V and 0 bases from J, with 10 bases in between. This CDR3 comprises 15 residues. From germline, CDR1 is KGHSH and CDR2 LQKENI. The CDR3 DNA sequence: TGTGCCAGCTCACCGTTAGCCTCTAGCACAGATACGCAGTATTTT. Amino acid sequence: CASSPLASSTDTQYF.

V gene TRBV7-8 combines with J gene TRBJ2-2; TRBD2 matches at 12 bases. The junction had 6 bases not matched to a gene; V was cut back by 5 bases and J by 5 bases. CDR3 length: 16 residues. Germline V CDR1 and CDR2: SGHVS, FQNEAQ. CDR3 region: CASSAPSGRGTGELFF. In DNA form, the CDR3 reads TGTGCCAGCAGCGCCCCTAGCGGGAGGGGAACCGGGGAGCTGTTTTTT.

As for this clone: At one end the junction does not follow the germline gene, possibly because of a read error. This sequence joins TRBV19 and TRBJ1-5; D uncertain. This CDR3 region has 16 residues. CDR1 is LNHDA, CDR2 SQIVND, per germline (reference sequence). Here the CDR3 DNA reads TGCGCCAGTAGTATAGGACCAACCAGTGCGGGGCAGCCCCAGCATTTT. This translates into CASSIGPTSAGQPQHF.

The chain's CDR3 is CSVEPGLAGIETQYF. DNA for the CDR3: TGCAGCGTTGAACCGGGACTAGCGGGAATAGAGACCCAGTACTTC. This chain connects TRBV29-1 to TRBJ2-5; 13 nucleotides agree with TRBD2. There are 15 residues in the CDR3. V lost 2 bases and J lost 4; bases outside the gene matches: 4. Germline lookup yields CDR1 SQVTM and CDR2 ANQGSEA.

This chain links TRBV29-1 with TRBJ2-7; TRBD2 agrees at 12 bases. Per germline, CDR1 SQVTM and CDR2 ANQGSEA. After removal of 6 bases from V and 4 bases from J, the junction contained 10 bases not matched to a gene. The CDR3 is 15 amino acids. This chain's CDR3 is CSVWTSGARGYEQYF. CDR3 coding DNA: TGCAGCGTCTGGACTAGCGGGGCCAGAGGGTACGAGCAGTACTTC.

V usage is TRBV2 and J usage is TRBJ2-7; D is perhaps TRBD1 (6 bases). Trimming removed 8 bases from V and 0 bases from J, with 14 bases in between. This CDR3 contains 14 residues. Per the germline V gene, CDR1 is SNHLY and CDR2 is FYNNEI. CDR3 in DNA: TGTGCCAGCCTACTCAACAGGGCCTCCTACGAGCAGTACTTC. Protein product: CASLLNRASYEQYF.

This sequence joins TRBV29-1 and TRBJ2-7; a weak D match, TRBD1 (6 bases). The CDR3 loop spans 16 amino acids. The germline V gene encodes CDR1 SQVTM and CDR2 ANQGSEA. The germline V and J ends were trimmed by 3 bases and 2 bases, with 20 bases remaining between them. In nucleotides, the CDR3 is TGCAGCGTTGACTTCGGACAGACTCGACTAACCTACGAGCAGTACTTC. It translates to CSVDFGQTRLTYEQYF.

This clone has only one observation. The J gene is TRBJ2-5, the V gene TRBV3-1 (or the pseudogene TRBV3-2); 10 nucleotides align to TRBD2. Germline CDR1 and CDR2: LGHDT and YNNKEL (reference sequence). The CDR3 is 14 residues long. Trimming cost V 4 bases and J 5 bases; bases outside gene matches: 4. In DNA form, the CDR3 reads TGTGCCAGCAGCCCCCTAGCGGGAGTGGAGACCCAGTACTTC. It is translated as CASSPLAGVETQYF.

The V and J genes are TRBV3-1 (or the pseudogene TRBV3-2) and TRBJ2-2; D is uncertain. V shed 4 bases and J shed 5 bases, with 8 bases lying between them. The CDR3 extends over 13 amino acids. Germline assignment: CDR1 LGHDT and CDR2 YNNKEL (reference sequence). CDR3: CASSPALTGELFF. The CDR3 coding sequence is TGTGCCAGCAGCCCCGCGTTAACCGGGGAGCTGTTTTTT.

The chain carries TRBV2 and TRBJ1-5; D is unresolved. The CDR3 extends over 13 amino acids. Germline CDR1 is SNHLY and CDR2 is FYNNEI. The V end lost 6 bases, the J end lost 0 bases, and 6 bases lay between the germline ends. The DNA for the CDR3 is TGTGCCAGCAGACACTATAGCAATCAGCCCCAGCATTTT. Protein: CASRHYSNQPQHF.

The chain links TRBV3-1 (or the pseudogene TRBV3-2) to TRBJ2-1; TRBD2 matches at 9 bases. CDR3 length equals 17 residues. Germline CDR1 and CDR2: LGHDT and YNNKEL (reference sequence). Losses at the gene ends were 4 bases for V and 3 bases for J; bases not matched to a gene: 10. CDR3 region: CASSLQLAGTFYNEQFF. The CDR3 DNA reads TGTGCCAGCAGCCTCCAACTAGCGGGTACCTTCTACAATGAGCAGTTCTTC.

This chain uses TRBV6-5 with TRBJ1-1; the D is unclear. V was cut by 4 bases and J by 1 base, with 7 bases left in between. Germline V gene data show CDR1 as MNHEY and CDR2 as SVGAGI. CDR3 size: 13 residues. The CDR3 spells CASSWTGNTEAFF. For the CDR3, the DNA is TGTGCCAGCAGTTGGACTGGGAACACTGAAGCTTTCTTT.

CDR3 nucleotides: TGCGCCAGCAGCTTGGATGTCGACAGGACGCAGTATTTT. It specifies CASSLDVDRTQYF. This chain uses TRBV5-1 with TRBJ2-3; perhaps TRBD1 as D (6 bases). The CDR3 consists of 13 residues. V shed 0 bases and J shed 9 bases, with 11 bases lying between them. Germline V lookup: CDR1 SGHRS, CDR2 YFSETQ.

This clone showed up just once. The chain couples TRBV18 to TRBJ2-2; maybe TRBD1 (6 bases). Looked up from germline, CDR1 is KGHSH and CDR2 is LQKENI. The CDR3 length is 11 residues. V lost 0 bases and J lost 14, with 7 bases in between. CDR3 coding DNA: TGTGCCAGCTCACCACCGGGACAACTGTTTTTT. Translation: CASSPPGQLFF.

The chain has TRBV5-1 and TRBJ2-2, with D perhaps TRBD1 (7 bases). Germline lookup yields CDR1 SGHRS and CDR2 YFSETQ. V lost 1 base and J 0 bases, leaving 16 bases between the germline ends. The CDR3 runs 18 residues. CDR3 sequence reads: CASSLMGGGTANTGELFF. The DNA of the CDR3 is TGCGCCAGCAGCTTGATGGGAGGAGGGACAGCGAACACCGGGGAGCTGTTTTTT.

The J gene is TRBJ2-1, the V gene TRBV7-9, with 11 bases matching TRBD1. Germline V CDR1 and CDR2: SEHNR, FQNEAQ (reference sequence). V lost 6 bases to trimming and J lost 9 bases; unmatched junction nucleotides: 7. The CDR3 sequence is 14 residues long. This CDR3 reads CASRDRGHPGEQFF. CDR3 DNA sequence: TGTGCCAGCAGGGACAGGGGGCATCCTGGTGAGCAGTTCTTC.

V gene TRBV19 combines with J gene TRBJ2-7, with 8 bases identical to TRBD1. This CDR3 has 15 amino acids. V was clipped by 4 bases and J by 4 bases; unmatched bases: 9. Germline CDR1 reads LNHDA; CDR2 reads SQIVND (reference sequence). This CDR3 is CASSKTGQGVYEQYF. The CDR3 region has the DNA TGTGCCAGTAGTAAGACCGGACAGGGAGTATACGAGCAGTACTTC.

The chain employs TRBV15 and TRBJ2-1; unclear D gene. Germline CDR1 is LNHNV and CDR2 is YYDKDF (reference sequence). The CDR3 covers 20 residues. V was clipped by 1 base and J by 3 bases, with 25 bases between them. The CDR3 sequence is CATSRVGAAPPLPLYNEQFF. The DNA for the CDR3 is TGTGCCACCAGCAGAGTTGGCGCGGCCCCCCCCCTCCCCCTCTACAATGAGCAGTTCTTC.

The chain uses TRBV6-1 and TRBJ1-2; maybe TRBD1 (6 bases). V was pared by 1 base and J by 8 bases, with 20 bases between. This CDR3 region has 16 residues. The germline CDR1 and CDR2 sequences are MNHNS and SASEGT. CDR3 protein: CASSEDLRWGPKGYTF. For the CDR3, the DNA is TGTGCCAGCAGTGAAGACCTTAGATGGGGGCCTAAGGGCTACACCTTC.

The J gene is TRBJ2-2, the V gene TRBV7-2; no clear D gene. This CDR3 comprises 15 residues. V was pared by 1 base and J by 0 bases, with 6 bases between. The germline CDR1 and CDR2 sequences are SGHTA and FQGNSA. In DNA, the CDR3 is TGTGCCAGCAGCTTAGTTCAGGCGAACACCGGGGAGCTGTTTTTT. Amino acids: CASSLVQANTGELFF.

This chain links TRBV11-2 with TRBJ2-2; 11 nucleotides line up with TRBD2. Germline assignment: CDR1 SGHAT and CDR2 FQNNGV. This CDR3 comprises 16 residues. After removal of 4 bases from V and 1 base from J, the junction contained 2 bases not matched to a gene. The CDR3 sequence is CASSSGLAGNTGELFF. Here the CDR3 DNA reads TGTGCCAGCAGCTCTGGACTAGCGGGGAACACCGGGGAGCTGTTTTTT.

This rearrangement joins TRBV7-2 to TRBJ1-1; 7 bases agree with TRBD1. The ends lost 8 bases at V and 5 bases at J; junction bases unmatched: 17. This CDR3 is built from 16 residues. Germline V gene data show CDR1 as SGHTA and CDR2 as FQGNSA. The CDR3 coding sequence is TGTGCCAGCGGTAGCCGGGACAGAGGTAAAGGGACTGAAGCTTTCTTT. Translated, it gives CASGSRDRGKGTEAFF.

V usage is TRBV12-3 or TRBV12-4 and J usage is TRBJ2-1; TRBD2 might be the D (6 bases). There are 12 residues in the CDR3. The V end was cut by 3 bases, the J end by 8 bases, with 8 bases between. The CDR3 DNA reads as TGTGCCAGCAGTTTCCGCGGGGATGAGCAGTTCTTC. Translated, it gives CASSFRGDEQFF.

This rearrangement joins TRBV28 to TRBJ2-7, with D possibly matching TRBD2 (6 bases). CDR3 size: 15 residues. Trimming took 2 bases from V and 0 from J, leaving 11 bases between them. Per the germline V gene, CDR1 is MDHEN and CDR2 is SYDVKM. As DNA, the CDR3 is TGTGCCAGCAGTTTAGTGGGAGCGGGCTCCTACGAGCAGTACTTC. It translates to CASSLVGAGSYEQYF.